This T cell receptor (beta chain) stems from a study of PD-L1 blockade in urothelial cancer. Sequencing was performed with immunoSEQ multiplex PCR; in TCRdb, only in-frame clones are kept and a portion is missing. The sample has tens of thousands of clones; approximately 86% are singletons. This clone occurred once. Regarding time point: pretreatment peripheral blood. V lost 2 bases to trimming and J lost 5 bases, with 15 bases between them. The CDR3 totals 15 residues. CDR1 and CDR2 from the germline V gene are MNHNY and SVGAGI (reference sequence). Sequencing was performed on PBMCs, taken around atezolizumab (anti-PD-L1) treatment. V gene TRBV6-6 combines with J gene TRBJ2-5, with D possibly matching TRBD1 (6 bases). The TCR sequence derives from a man aged 60 to 69 with urothelial cancer. The DNA of the CDR3 is TGTGCCAGCAGTTACGAGGGACACTACGGGGAGACCCAGTACTTC. This gives the protein CASSYEGHYGETQYF.